This T cell receptor (beta chain) was identified in a study of cytomegalovirus exposure and HLA in healthy donors. Looking at the study overall: Earlier results showed 90 million to 120 million unique TCR beta sequences derived from 150 million to 200 million T cells. Findings and limits, study-wide: In a later analysis, a missense DCLRE1C variant was linked to TCR beta V- and J-gene trimming.

The V segment lost 5 bases and the J segment 7 bases; nucleotides outside the gene matches: 7. Germline assignment: CDR1 SNHLY and CDR2 FYNNEI. There are 14 residues in the CDR3. The PCR ran on 60 Vbeta and 13 Jbeta primers. Here immunoSEQ multiplex PCR was the method, and the copy in TCRdb shows in-frame clones only, minus some. The sample records about 120,000 clones, less than 10% being singletons. The sample holds a few counts of this clone. Antigen: not known. The genes are TRBV2 and TRBJ1-2; 10 nucleotides align to TRBD1. The specimen was PBMCs. This receptor was obtained from a woman in her thirties or forties in good health and CMV-seropositive. The CDR3 DNA reads TGTGCCAGCAGTTGGGACAGGGGAGGCTCTGGCTACACCTTC. It encodes CASSWDRGGSGYTF.